This T cell receptor beta chain was recorded in a study of T cell responses to AZD1222 COVID-19 vaccine. Study outcomes and limitations: Females outnumbered males among donors, who were mostly white British; clonal diversity was possibly underestimated. Spike-specific TCR breadth and depth went up after people got two AZD1222 doses. Repertoires were obtained solely post-peak T cell response.

The repertoire was sequenced with immunoSEQ multiplex PCR; TCRdb's copy has only in-frame clones and lacks some. The sample carries 75,000 to 100,000 clones, 85% to 95% recorded once. Germline V CDR1 and CDR2: LGHNA, YNFKEQ. The ends lost 1 base at V and 3 bases at J; junction bases unmatched: 4. The CDR3 covers 15 residues. Details on this clone: Antigen unknown.

The TCR was taken from an adult in good health. The J gene is TRBJ2-3, the V gene TRBV4-2, with 7 bases that match TRBD2. Here the sequenced sample was peripheral blood, taken on day 0 of AZD1222 vaccination. The CDR3 DNA reads as TGTGCCAGCAGCCAAGTTCTAGCGGTAACAGATACGCAGTATTTT. Its protein is CASSQVLAVTDTQYF.